This T cell receptor beta chain was sequenced during a study of HIV-infected patients and healthy controls. Whole-study findings and limits: HIV-infected repertoires had significantly higher mean Gini indices than controls, possibly reflecting oligoclonality. Healthy control repertoires had roughly threefold more distinct CDR3s than untreated HIV+ repertoires, and higher Shannon diversity. HIV-associated CDR3 frequencies dropped significantly during therapy; CMV-associated ones, mostly rising, changed nonsignificantly.

This clonotype is deemed medium-sized (0.01 to 0.1%). Antigen: not known. Looked up from germline, CDR1 is DFQATT and CDR2 is SNEGSKA (reference sequence). The CDR3 extends over 13 amino acids. Trimming took off 6 bases at V and 1 base at J, with 12 bases between the two ends. Alpha and beta constant-region primers primed reverse transcription of about 0.5 ug RNA. Separate chain-specific third strand synthesis with multiplexing indices produced the alpha and beta libraries. TCRdb re-derived calls from the 5' RACE reads in MiXCR, one entry per CDR3 protein. The sample consists of about 13,000 distinct CDR3 sequences, roughly 9.9% of them appearing once. All unsorted peripheral T cells were captured because whole blood was used without fractionation.

Sequences were obtained from blood. The rearrangement uses TRBV20-1 and TRBJ2-5; D is perhaps TRBD1 (5 bases). The TCR was taken from an adult in good health. CDR3 coding DNA: TGCAGTGCAAACCATGGGGCCCAAGAGACCCAGTACTTC. Its translation is CSANHGAQETQYF.